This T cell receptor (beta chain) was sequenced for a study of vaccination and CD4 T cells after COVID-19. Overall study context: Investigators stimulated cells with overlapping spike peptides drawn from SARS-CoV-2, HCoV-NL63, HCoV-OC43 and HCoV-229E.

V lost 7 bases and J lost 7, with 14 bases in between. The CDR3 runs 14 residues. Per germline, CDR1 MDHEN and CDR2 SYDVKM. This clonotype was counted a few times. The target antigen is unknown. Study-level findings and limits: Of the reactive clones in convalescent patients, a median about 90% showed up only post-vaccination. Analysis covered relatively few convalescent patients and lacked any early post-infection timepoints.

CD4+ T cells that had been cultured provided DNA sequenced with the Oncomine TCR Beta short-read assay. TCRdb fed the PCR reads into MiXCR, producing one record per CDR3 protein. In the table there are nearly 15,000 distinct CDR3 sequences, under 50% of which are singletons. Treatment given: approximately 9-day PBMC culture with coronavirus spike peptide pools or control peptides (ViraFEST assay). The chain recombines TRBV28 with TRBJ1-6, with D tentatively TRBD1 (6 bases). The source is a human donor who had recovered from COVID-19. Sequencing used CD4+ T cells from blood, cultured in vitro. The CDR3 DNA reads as TGTGCCAGCAATTCCGGGACATTAAATTCACCCCTCCACTTT. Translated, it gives CASNSGTLNSPLHF.